This T cell receptor (beta chain) was recovered during a study of blood T cell repertoires in COVID-19 (dated by TCRdb to the early 2020s). General notes on the study: Samples from collaborators originated in the United States, Italy and Spain and spanned both the acute and convalescent phases of COVID-19. A de-identified subject ID, COVID-19 status, age in years and sex were almost always included in the sample metadata. The dataset comprised deeply sampled blood TCRbeta repertoires from subjects exposed to, actively infected with, or recovered from COVID-19. Samples came from the ongoing ImmuneRACE study (first 160 participants) plus 1,254 subjects from 6 global collaborators. The prospective study material was composed of cDNA or gDNA derived from T cells, B-cell-depleted T cells, or PBMCs. A freely available public database, intended as a resource for researchers studying the immune response to SARS-CoV-2, is where the repertoires were released. HLA class I and class II types, where available, came from metadata supplied by the sample provider rather than from assay-based typing.

The CDR3 starts with the cysteine, ends with the phenylalanine, and has 17 residues. This entry keeps only the CDR3 DNA: 51 bases, framed from base 1. Unmatched junction bases come to 6, with V trimmed by 0 bases and J by 3 bases. Taken from the germline V gene, the CDR1 and CDR2 loops are MGHRA and YSYEKL. TCRbeta CDR3 regions were amplified from genomic DNA using the immunoSEQ Assay, a bias-controlled multiplex PCR. The paper's data handling went like this. The number of nucleated cells in each sample was estimated from the amplification of reference gene primers within the assay. To quantify the absolute abundance of each unique TCRbeta CDR3 rearrangement, sequence reads were collapsed and filtered. Productive Simpson clonality was computed per sample as the square root of Simpson's diversity index over productive rearrangements. TCRdb's version of the immuneACCESS table is confined to in-frame rearrangements and falls short of the full clone set. An unresolved V gene accounts for under half of the shortfall where checked; the remainder is of unknown origin. V and J calls and clone size come straight from that table; D and trimming were deduced from the DNA. The table for this sample lists approximately 280,000 clones; approximately 90% of them were counted only once. The ten largest clones take up approximately 4.2% of the sample.

With respect to this clone: The specificity of this receptor is unknown. The record has no base qualities; no much larger clone is one base away.

The collaborating institutions used their own protocols to collect whole blood in K2EDTA tubes. Collaborator samples were shipped for TCRbeta analysis as frozen whole blood, isolated PBMCs, or DNA extracted from either sample type. General findings and caveats noted by the study authors: How much clinical and demographic metadata was included differed by source and by participant, and the metadata was provided uncurated.

The chain is encoded by TRBV4-1 joined to TRBJ2-3; 10 nucleotides in the junction match TRBD1. The specimen sequenced was peripheral blood. The sequence derives from a man aged 40-49 years with acute or convalescent COVID-19. CDR3 sequence: CASSQDQLGQGTDTQYF. The DNA is TGCGCCAGCAGCCAAGATCAACTGGGACAGGGGACAGATACGCAGTATTTT.